A selection of T cell receptor beta chains follows, all from one sample in a study of blood T cells in healthy people across ages. Each CDR3 protein gets one entry after TCRdb re-called the 5' RACE reads with MiXCR. Of 790,000 or so distinct CDR3 sequences listed, roughly 46% are singletons. Sequenced sample: blood. The receptor set was obtained from a man older than 75 in good health. The CDR3 runs from the conserved cysteine through the conserved F or W. The order of the fields is D gene, clone size, CDR3 length, V gene, J gene, CDR3 protein, CDR3 DNA. A D gene is named only where the DNA matches it firmly. The size field is filled for only some rows; it gives once, few, many or a size class.

.	few	15	TRBV7-2	TRBJ2-1	CASSLARVSYNEQFF	TGTGCCAGCAGCTTAGCTCGTGTCTCCTACAATGAGCAGTTCTTC
.	.	16	TRBV20-1	TRBJ2-2	CSAPGPWRSNTGELFF	TGCAGTGCCCCGGGTCCCTGGCGTTCAAACACCGGGGAGCTGTTTTTT
.	once	16	TRBV6-5	TRBJ2-6	CASTQRWFTGANVLTF	TGTGCCAGCACTCAGAGGTGGTTTACTGGGGCCAACGTCCTGACTTTC
TRBD1	.	16	TRBV10-3	TRBJ2-6	CAISRDRVSGANVLTF	TGTGCCATCAGCCGGGACAGGGTATCTGGGGCCAACGTCCTGACTTTC
TRBD1	.	13	TRBV20-1	TRBJ2-7	CSARRGQAYEQYF	TGCAGTGCTAGAAGAGGACAGGCCTACGAGCAGTACTTC
TRBD2	few	16	TRBV20-1	TRBJ2-1	CSAPPETSGFYNEQFF	TGCAGTGCTCCTCCCGAAACTAGCGGGTTCTACAATGAGCAGTTCTTC
TRBD1	.	13	TRBV20-1	TRBJ1-5	CSALTGMSQPQHF	TGCAGTGCTCTGACAGGGATGAGTCAGCCCCAGCATTTT
TRBD2	.	14	TRBV20-1	TRBJ2-7	CSAVLLAGIYEQYF	TGCAGTGCTGTTTTACTAGCGGGAATCTACGAGCAGTACTTC
TRBD1	few	15	TRBV18	TRBJ2-7	CASSPPDRGWYEQYF	TGTGCCAGCTCACCACCCGACAGGGGGTGGTACGAGCAGTACTTC
TRBD1	few	13	TRBV20-1	TRBJ2-7	CSARGTAVSEQYF	TGCAGTGCTAGGGGGACAGCCGTGAGCGAGCAGTACTTC
.	many	12	TRBV2	TRBJ2-3	CASSTNGDTQYF	TGTGCCAGCAGCACGAATGGAGATACGCAGTATTTT
.	.	16	TRBV27	TRBJ2-7	CASSLSWDSESYEQYF	TGTGCCAGCAGTTTGTCTTGGGATTCGGAGTCCTACGAGCAGTACTTC
TRBD2	few	18	TRBV7-2	TRBJ2-3	CASSLAPSGPISTDTQYF	TGTGCCAGCAGCTTAGCGCCTAGCGGGCCTATTAGCACAGATACGCAGTATTTT
.	.	15	TRBV5-1	TRBJ2-5	CASSFGRSTQETQYF	TGCGCCAGCAGCTTCGGACGGAGCACCCAAGAGACCCAGTACTTC
TRBD1	.	13	TRBV20-1	TRBJ2-7	CSAPADRGAEQYF	TGCAGTGCCCCGGCGGACAGGGGCGCTGAGCAGTACTTC
.	.	13	TRBV18	TRBJ2-3	CASSPESRDTQYF	TGTGCCAGCTCACCAGAATCCCGCGATACGCAGTATTTT
TRBD2	.	15	TRBV7-3	TRBJ2-7	CASSWGLAGVYEQYF	TGTGCCAGCAGCTGGGGACTAGCGGGAGTCTACGAGCAGTACTTC
TRBD2	.	16	TRBV4-2	TRBJ2-3	CASSQLTSGSADTQYF	TGTGCCAGCAGCCAACTTACTAGCGGGAGTGCAGATACGCAGTATTTT
.	many	16	TRBV5-1	TRBJ2-1	CASSISTLSSYNEQFF	TGCGCCAGCAGCATCTCCACCCTCAGCTCCTACAATGAGCAGTTCTTC
TRBD1	.	15	TRBV2	TRBJ2-3	CASSDRDRVTDTQYF	TGTGCCAGCAGTGACCGGGACAGGGTTACAGATACGCAGTATTTT
.	few	14	TRBV20-1	TRBJ2-1	CSARTSTSGNEQFF	TGCAGTGCTAGGACCTCTACTAGTGGGAATGAGCAGTTCTTC
.	few	15	TRBV7-9	TRBJ2-3	CASSLTGDSTDTQYF	TGTGCCAGCAGCTTAACCGGGGATAGCACAGATACGCAGTATTTT
.	.	13	TRBV6-2/TRBV6-3	TRBJ1-1	CASSYSAYTEAFF	TGTGCCAGCAGTTACTCCGCGTACACTGAAGCTTTCTTT
.	many	14	TRBV5-1	TRBJ2-7	CASSLMGGIYEQYF	TGCGCCAGCAGCTTGATGGGCGGCATCTACGAGCAGTACTTC
TRBD2	few	20	TRBV4-3	TRBJ2-3	CASSQGDRAGDLMGTDTQYF	TGCGCCAGCAGCCAAGGAGATCGAGCGGGAGACTTGATGGGCACAGATACGCAGTATTTT
.	.	15	TRBV28	TRBJ2-7	CASSRRDRSSYEQYF	TGTGCCAGCAGTCGTCGGGACCGATCCTCCTACGAGCAGTACTTC
.	few	14	TRBV27	TRBJ2-1	CASSGGALNNEQFF	TGTGCCAGCAGTGGGGGGGCCCTTAACAATGAGCAGTTCTTC
.	.	15	TRBV20-1	TRBJ2-3	CSARSGIAGTDTQYF	TGCAGTGCTAGATCGGGCATAGCGGGCACAGATACGCAGTATTTT
TRBD2	.	12	TRBV3-1	TRBJ2-7	CASSQSGDEQYF	TGTGCCAGCAGCCAAAGCGGGGACGAGCAGTACTTC
.	many	13	TRBV5-1	TRBJ2-5	CASSLGSYETQYF	TGCGCCAGCAGCTTGGGATCCTACGAGACCCAGTACTTC
.	.	12	TRBV11-3	TRBJ2-7	CASSSYYYEQYF	TGTGCCAGCAGCTCCTATTACTACGAGCAGTACTTC
.	.	14	TRBV7-2	TRBJ2-3	CASSQALVPDTQYF	TGTGCCAGCAGCCAGGCCCTAGTCCCAGATACGCAGTATTTT
.	.	14	TRBV10-3	TRBJ2-7	CAISVSGSGYEQYF	TGTGCCATCAGTGTTTCCGGGAGTGGGTACGAGCAGTACTTC
.	few	13	TRBV7-2	TRBJ2-7	CASSHKHSYEQYF	TGTGCCAGCAGCCACAAGCACTCCTACGAGCAGTACTTC
.	.	17	TRBV6-2/TRBV6-3	TRBJ1-2	CASSYLGSTVEDYGYTF	TGTGCCAGCAGCTACCTGGGGTCGACAGTAGAGGACTATGGCTACACCTTC
.	.	13	TRBV28	TRBJ2-1	CASSFEGRNEQFF	TGTGCCAGCAGTTTCGAGGGGAGAAATGAGCAGTTCTTC